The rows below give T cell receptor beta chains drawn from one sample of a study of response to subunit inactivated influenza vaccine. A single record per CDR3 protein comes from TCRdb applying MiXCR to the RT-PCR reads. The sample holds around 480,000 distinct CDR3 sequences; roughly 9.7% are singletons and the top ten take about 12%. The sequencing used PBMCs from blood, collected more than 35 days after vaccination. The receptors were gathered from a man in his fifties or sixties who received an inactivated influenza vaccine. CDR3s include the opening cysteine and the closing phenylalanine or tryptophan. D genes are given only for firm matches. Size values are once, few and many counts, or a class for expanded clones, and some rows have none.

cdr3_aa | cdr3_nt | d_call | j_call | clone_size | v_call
CASSILPGLAGSTDTQYF | TGTGCCAGCAGCATCCTTCCGGGACTAGCGGGTAGCACAGATACGCAGTATTTT | TRBD2 | TRBJ2-3 | many | TRBV11-2
CASSPPLAGGTYEQYF | TGCGCCAGCAGCCCCCCACTGGCGGGGGGGACCTACGAGCAGTACTTC | TRBD2 | TRBJ2-7 | many | TRBV5-1
CASTRQNTEAFF | TGTGCCAGCACGAGACAGAACACTGAAGCTTTCTTT | . | TRBJ1-1 | few | TRBV6-6
CASSLSLALNYEQYF | TGCGCCAGCAGCTTATCGCTAGCCCTCAACTACGAGCAGTACTTC | . | TRBJ2-7 | few | TRBV5-1
CASSHLAGGYNEQFF | TGTGCCAGCAGCCACCTAGCGGGAGGTTACAATGAGCAGTTCTTC | TRBD2 | TRBJ2-1 | few | TRBV3-1
CASSSLAGVGNEQFF | TGTGCCAGCAGCTCACTAGCGGGAGTAGGAAATGAGCAGTTCTTC | TRBD2 | TRBJ2-1 | many | TRBV11-2
CASKLQILAKNIQYF | TGTGCCAGCAAACTACAGATACTAGCCAAAAACATTCAGTACTTC | . | TRBJ2-4 | . | TRBV6-1
CASSSQGDDYGYTF | TGTGCCAGCAGCTCACAGGGAGACGACTATGGCTACACCTTC | . | TRBJ1-2 | . | TRBV7-2
CSASAGVTPRVTQYF | TGCAGTGCTAGCGCGGGAGTTACACCCCGGGTGACCCAGTACTTC | TRBD2 | TRBJ2-5 | . | TRBV20-1
CASSSTSGVETQYF | TGTGCCAGCAGTTCCACTAGCGGGGTGGAGACCCAGTACTTC | TRBD2 | TRBJ2-5 | few | TRBV12-3/TRBV12-4
CASSQDPGPNEAFF | TGTGCCAGCAGCCAAGATCCAGGACCTAATGAAGCTTTCTTT | . | TRBJ1-1 | . | TRBV3-1
CASSQGQQNTEAFF | TGTGCCAGCAGCCAGGGACAGCAGAACACTGAAGCTTTCTTT | TRBD1 | TRBJ1-1 | . | TRBV11-2
CSATQEHYGYTF | TGCAGTGCTACCCAGGAACACTATGGCTACACCTTC | . | TRBJ1-2 | . | TRBV20-1
CASSGGGQPQETQYF | TGCGCCAGCAGCGGGGGGGGACAGCCTCAAGAGACCCAGTACTTC | . | TRBJ2-5 | many | TRBV5-1
CSVRLRRDVRYEQYF | TGCAGCGTACGATTGCGTCGGGACGTCCGCTACGAGCAGTACTTC | . | TRBJ2-7 | many | TRBV29-1
CASSLRTAAEAFF | TGTGCCAGCAGCTTAAGAACCGCAGCTGAAGCTTTCTTT | . | TRBJ1-1 | once | TRBV11-2
CASSQGKDSEQYF | TGCGCCAGCAGCCAGGGTAAGGACTCCGAGCAGTACTTC | . | TRBJ2-7 | few | TRBV4-1
CASSKGTVYEQYF | TGTGCCAGCTCTAAAGGGACGGTCTACGAGCAGTACTTC | . | TRBJ2-7 | few | TRBV18
CASSPVDETQYF | TGTGCCAGCAGCCCCGTGGACGAGACCCAGTACTTC | . | TRBJ2-5 | few | TRBV6-2/TRBV6-3
CSARDLRGQPNTEAFF | TGCAGTGCTAGAGATCTACGGGGACAGCCTAACACTGAAGCTTTCTTT | TRBD1 | TRBJ1-1 | few | TRBV20-1
CASSPPESPSEQYF | TGTGCCAGCAGCCCGCCGGAGTCACCCTCAGAGCAGTACTTC | . | TRBJ2-7 | few | TRBV7-3
CSVAQVAGTSGRASTGELFF | TGCAGCGTTGCCCAAGTGGCCGGGACTAGCGGGAGGGCCAGCACCGGGGAGCTGTTTTTT | TRBD2 | TRBJ2-2 | few | TRBV29-1
CASTPLDRDTDTQYF | TGTGCCAGCACCCCCCTGGACAGGGACACAGATACGCAGTATTTT | TRBD1 | TRBJ2-3 | . | TRBV28
CASSLYGYTF | TGTGCCAGCAGTTTATATGGCTACACCTTC | . | TRBJ1-2 | many | TRBV12-3/TRBV12-4
CSVGSRVYPDTQYF | TGCAGCGTTGGGTCCAGGGTCTACCCAGATACGCAGTATTTT | . | TRBJ2-3 | . | TRBV29-1
CAISDFQRNNYGYTF | TGTGCCATCAGTGACTTTCAGAGAAATAACTATGGCTACACCTTC | . | TRBJ1-2 | few | TRBV10-3
CASSFSGRAGEQFF | TGTGCCAGCAGTTTCAGCGGGAGGGCCGGTGAGCAGTTCTTC | TRBD2 | TRBJ2-1 | few | TRBV12-3/TRBV12-4
CASSLQGQHNNSPLHF | TGTGCCAGCAGCCTCCAAGGACAGCACAATAATTCACCCCTCCACTTT | . | TRBJ1-6 | many | TRBV7-2
CASSSKGGWTEAFF | TGTGCCAGCAGTTCAAAGGGGGGGTGGACTGAAGCTTTCTTT | . | TRBJ1-1 | . | TRBV27
CATSGAEEITGELFF | TGTGCCACCAGTGGGGCGGAGGAGATCACCGGGGAGCTGTTTTTT | . | TRBJ2-2 | once | TRBV24-1
CSAKDFEGNAYEQYF | TGCAGTGCTAAAGACTTCGAGGGGAATGCCTACGAGCAGTACTTC | . | TRBJ2-7 | . | TRBV20-1
CASSYTRAEAFF | TGTGCCAGCAGTTACACGCGGGCTGAAGCTTTCTTT | . | TRBJ1-1 | few | TRBV6-6
CASSLELSPSYNEQFF | TGTGCCAGCAGCTTGGAGTTGTCTCCGTCCTACAATGAGCAGTTCTTC | . | TRBJ2-1 | . | TRBV5-6
CASSPRSLWAGATHEQFF | TGCGCCAGCAGCCCCAGGTCCCTGTGGGCGGGAGCTACGCATGAGCAGTTCTTC | TRBD2 | TRBJ2-1 | . | TRBV5-1
CANRRISRTGELFF | TGTGCCAACCGGAGGATTTCTCGGACCGGGGAGCTGTTTTTT | . | TRBJ2-2 | . | TRBV7-9
CASSYTYRVETQYF | TGTGCCAGCAGTTACACCTACAGGGTAGAGACCCAGTACTTC | . | TRBJ2-5 | . | TRBV6-2/TRBV6-3
CASSLTDSGNTEAFF | TGTGCCAGCAGCTTAACCGACAGTGGGAACACTGAAGCTTTCTTT | . | TRBJ1-1 | few | TRBV7-8
CASSRRAVFSNQPQHF | TGTGCCAGCAGTCGGAGGGCAGTCTTTAGCAATCAGCCCCAGCATTTT | . | TRBJ1-5 | . | TRBV7-8
CSVAREPNGYTF | TGCAGCGTTGCTCGGGAACCCAATGGCTACACCTTC | . | TRBJ1-2 | few | TRBV29-1
CSASRGSGEQYF | TGCAGTGCTTCCCGGGGGTCTGGCGAGCAGTACTTC | . | TRBJ2-7 | . | TRBV20-1
CASSPQSGGWNEQFF | TGTGCCAGCAGCCCCCAAAGCGGGGGGTGGAATGAGCAGTTCTTC | TRBD2 | TRBJ2-1 | few | TRBV11-2
CASSLGDRELYEQYF | TGCGCCAGCAGCTTGGGGGACAGGGAGTTATACGAGCAGTACTTC | TRBD1 | TRBJ2-7 | . | TRBV5-1
CASRVTGTSGSYEQYF | TGTGCCAGCAGGGTTACCGGGACTAGCGGTTCCTACGAGCAGTACTTC | TRBD2 | TRBJ2-7 | few | TRBV6-1
CASSRQAGGNTGELFF | TGCGCCAGCAGCCGACAAGCGGGGGGCAACACCGGGGAGCTGTTTTTT | TRBD2 | TRBJ2-2 | . | TRBV4-3
CATSSLEGYNEQFF | TGTGCCACCAGTTCCCTTGAGGGTTACAATGAGCAGTTCTTC | . | TRBJ2-1 | few | TRBV24-1